This TCR beta chain was profiled in a study of shared clonotypes between healthy human individuals. Naive CD8 populations comprised CD45RO-negative cells positively selected for CCR7, excluding terminally differentiated effector memory CD45RA+ cells. Every one of the donors was a Caucasian adult that lived in Nashville, Tennessee. This clone was counted between two and nine times. Method: immunoSEQ multiplex PCR; TCRdb's copy keeps in-frame clones and lacks some. The data hold roughly 2,000,000 clones, with roughly 95% observed a single time. The sequencing sample was made of naive CD8+ T cells from PBMCs. The receptor comes from a man aged 18-30 years in good health. Some clones in this sample may be carry-over from other donors' samples.

In DNA, the CDR3 is TGCGCCAGCAGCCAGGAAGACAGGAGGGGCTACGAGCAGTACTTC. Amino acids: CASSQEDRRGYEQYF. The rearrangement uses TRBV4-1 and TRBJ2-7, with D perhaps being TRBD1 or TRBD2 (6 bases each). CDR1 and CDR2 from the germline V gene are MGHRA and YSYEKL. V lost 3 bases and J 3 bases, leaving 15 bases between the germline ends. The CDR3 loop spans 15 amino acids.